Listed below are T cell receptor beta chains from one sample, sequenced in a study of metastatic and nonmetastatic thyroid tumors. Using MiXCR, TCRdb re-called clones from the PCR reads. The data contain 25,000 to 40,000 clones, 7.4% of them seen just once; the ten biggest clones take up approximately 40%. Sequenced sample: blood. These TCRs come from a female donor with papillary thyroid cancer or a benign thyroid nodule (not recorded which). Some clones in this sample may be carry-over from other donors' samples. CDR3s include the opening cysteine and the closing phenylalanine or tryptophan. The D gene is left open where the match is weak. Not all rows give a size; the values are once, few, many and, for expanded clones, a class.

size,J,D,V,DNA,CDR3
NA,TRBJ1-1,NA,TRBV5-1,TGCGCCAGCAGCGGTACAGATTTGGCTTTCTTT,CASSGTDLAFF
many,TRBJ2-7,NA,TRBV12-3/TRBV12-4,TGTGCCAGCAGTTTAGAGCTAGCCCGCCACGAGCAGTACTTC,CASSLELARHEQYF
many,TRBJ2-2,NA,TRBV7-9,TGTGCCAGCAGCTTGCTCCCAGCCGGGGAGCTGTTTTTT,CASSLLPAGELFF
few,TRBJ2-3,NA,TRBV5-1,TGCGCCAGCAGCTTGGGGGGTTTTGGCACAGATACGCAGTATTTT,CASSLGGFGTDTQYF
many,TRBJ1-2,TRBD1,TRBV3-1,TGTGCCAGCAGCCATTGGGACAGCAACTATGGCTACACCTTC,CASSHWDSNYGYTF
NA,TRBJ1-1,NA,TRBV9,TGTGCCAGCAGCCCCGACGCTGTGGGCCCCCAAATGAACACTGAAGTTTTCTTT,CASSPDAVGPQMNTEVFF
many,TRBJ1-1,NA,TRBV28,TGTGCCAGCGGGGGAGGGGCGGTAACTGAAGCTTTCTTT,CASGGGAVTEAFF
NA,TRBJ2-5,NA,TRBV3-1,TGTGCCAGCAGCCAAGGGCGTACGGGAGCGCGAGAGACCCAGTACTTC,CASSQGRTGARETQYF
many,TRBJ2-1,NA,TRBV28,TGTGCCAGCAGTATAAAGCTGGCCGGGAACAAGCAGTTCTTC,CASSIKLAGNKQFF
many,TRBJ2-1,NA,TRBV5-2,TGTGCCAGCAACGGACTAGCGGGGCCCGCTTTGGATGAGCAGTTCTTC,CASNGLAGPALDEQFF
many,TRBJ1-3,NA,TRBV13,TGTGCCAGCAGCTTAGGCGGGCCTAACTCTGGAAACACCATATATTTT,CASSLGGPNSGNTIYF
NA,TRBJ2-3,NA,TRBV9,TGTGCCAGCATCGTTAGGGGGATAGATACAGATACGCAGTACTTT,CASIVRGIDTDTQYF
many,TRBJ2-7,TRBD2,TRBV28,TGTGCCTCGGGAGGGGGTACTCACGAGCAGTACTTC,CASGGGTHEQYF
many,TRBJ1-6,TRBD1,TRBV6-1,TGTGCCAGCAAGGGGGCGCTTAATTCACCCCTCCACTTT,CASKGALNSPLHF
many,TRBJ2-7,NA,TRBV3-1,TGTGCCAGCAGCTCGGGACACCCCGAGCAGTACTTC,CASSSGHPEQYF
many,TRBJ1-1,NA,TRBV9,TGTGCCAGCAGCGTAGGAAAGTTAGGTGAAGCTTTCTTT,CASSVGKLGEAFF
many,TRBJ1-4,TRBD1,TRBV7-9,TGTGCCAGCAGCCCAAGGACAGGGTTAAATGAAAAACTGTTTTTT,CASSPRTGLNEKLFF
many,TRBJ2-5,TRBD2,TRBV20-1,TGCAGTGCTGTCGGACTAGCGGGGATAGAGACCCAGTACTTC,CSAVGLAGIETQYF